Reported below is one TCR beta chain. This sample stems from a study of blood T cell repertoires in COVID-19. Study summary: Researchers got acute and convalescent COVID-19 samples from the United States, Italy and Spain. From T cells, B-cell-depleted T cells, or PBMCs came the material, which was cDNA or gDNA.

J was trimmed by 9 bases and V by 5 bases; bases with no gene match: 6. Germline lookup yields CDR1 SQVTM and CDR2 ANQGSEA. The CDR3 covers 12 residues. In the source study's methods: Estimated nucleated cell counts came from reference gene primer amplification. Profiling relied on immunoSEQ multiplex PCR, and the TCRdb table lists in-frame clones only, not all of them. V, J and clone size derive from that table, while D and trimming were established from the DNA sequence. The sample records about 160,000 clones, 70% to 85% being singletons. The sequence derives from an elderly woman with acute or convalescent COVID-19. The sample comprised peripheral blood. The J gene is TRBJ2-1, the V gene TRBV29-1; 8 positions match TRBD1. CDR3 amino acids: CSVTTGGSEQFF. CDR3 coding DNA: TGCAGCGTTACTACAGGGGGTAGTGAGCAGTTCTTC.